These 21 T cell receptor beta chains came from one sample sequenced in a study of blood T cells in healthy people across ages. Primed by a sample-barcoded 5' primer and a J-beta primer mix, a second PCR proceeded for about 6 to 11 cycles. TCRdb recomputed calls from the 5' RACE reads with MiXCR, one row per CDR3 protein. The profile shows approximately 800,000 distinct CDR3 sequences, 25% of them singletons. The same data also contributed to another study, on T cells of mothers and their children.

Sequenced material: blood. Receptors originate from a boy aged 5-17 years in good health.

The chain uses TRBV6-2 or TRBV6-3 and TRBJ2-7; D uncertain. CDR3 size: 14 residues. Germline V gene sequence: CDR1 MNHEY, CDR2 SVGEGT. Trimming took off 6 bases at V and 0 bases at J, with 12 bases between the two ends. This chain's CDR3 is CASSRRDSSYEQYF. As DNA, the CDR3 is TGTGCCAGCAGCCGCAGAGATAGCTCCTACGAGCAGTACTTC.

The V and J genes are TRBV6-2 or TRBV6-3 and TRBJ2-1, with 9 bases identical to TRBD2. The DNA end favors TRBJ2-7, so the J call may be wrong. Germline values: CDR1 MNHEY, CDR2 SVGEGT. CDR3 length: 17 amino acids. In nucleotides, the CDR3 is TGTGCCAGCAGTTACCCGAGCGGGAGGCCGGCTTCCTACGAGCAGTACTTC. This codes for CASSYPSGRPASYEQYF.

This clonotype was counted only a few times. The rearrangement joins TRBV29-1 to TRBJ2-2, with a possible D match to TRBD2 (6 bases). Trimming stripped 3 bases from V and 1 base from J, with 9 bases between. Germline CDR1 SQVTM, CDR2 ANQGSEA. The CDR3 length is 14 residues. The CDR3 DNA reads TGCAGCGTTGAGAGGGACTTGAACACCGGGGAGCTGTTTTTT. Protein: CSVERDLNTGELFF.

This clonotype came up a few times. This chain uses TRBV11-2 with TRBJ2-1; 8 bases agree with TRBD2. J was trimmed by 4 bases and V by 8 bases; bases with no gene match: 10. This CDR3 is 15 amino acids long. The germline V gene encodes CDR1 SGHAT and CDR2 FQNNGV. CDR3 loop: CASDSGLGFYNEQFF. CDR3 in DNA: TGTGCCAGCGACTCGGGACTAGGCTTTTACAATGAGCAGTTCTTC.

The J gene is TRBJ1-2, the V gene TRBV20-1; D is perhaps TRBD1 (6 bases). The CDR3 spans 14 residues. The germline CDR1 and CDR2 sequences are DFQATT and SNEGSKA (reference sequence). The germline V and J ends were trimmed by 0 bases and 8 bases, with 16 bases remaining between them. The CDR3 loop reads CSARDPGGSRGYTF. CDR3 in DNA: TGCAGTGCTAGAGATCCCGGGGGCTCGAGAGGCTACACCTTC.

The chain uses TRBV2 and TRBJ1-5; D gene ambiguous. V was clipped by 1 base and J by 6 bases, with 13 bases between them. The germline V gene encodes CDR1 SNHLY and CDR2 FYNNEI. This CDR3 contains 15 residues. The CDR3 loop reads CASSEDRGNGQPQHF. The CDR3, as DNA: TGTGCCAGCAGTGAAGATCGAGGGAACGGTCAGCCCCAGCATTTT.

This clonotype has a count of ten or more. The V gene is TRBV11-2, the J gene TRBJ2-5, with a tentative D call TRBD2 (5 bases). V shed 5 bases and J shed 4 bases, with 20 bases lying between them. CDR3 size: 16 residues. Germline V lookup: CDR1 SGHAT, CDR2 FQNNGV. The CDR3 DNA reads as TGTGCCAGCAGCCCAACGGGGAACCTAGGCGGAGAGACCCAGTACTTC. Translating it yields CASSPTGNLGGETQYF. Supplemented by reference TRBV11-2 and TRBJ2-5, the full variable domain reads EAGVAQSPRYKIIEKRQSVAFWCNPISGHATLYWYQQILGQGPKLLIQFQNNGVVDDSQLPKDRFSAERLKGVDSTLKIQPAKLEDSAVYLCASSPTGNLGGETQYFGPGTRLLVL.

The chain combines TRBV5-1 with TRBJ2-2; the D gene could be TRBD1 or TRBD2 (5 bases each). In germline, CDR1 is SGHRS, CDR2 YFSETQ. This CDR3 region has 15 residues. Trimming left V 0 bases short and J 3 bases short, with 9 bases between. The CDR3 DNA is TGCGCCAGCAGCTTGGTACTAGGGGACACCGGGGAGCTGTTTTTT. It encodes CASSLVLGDTGELFF.

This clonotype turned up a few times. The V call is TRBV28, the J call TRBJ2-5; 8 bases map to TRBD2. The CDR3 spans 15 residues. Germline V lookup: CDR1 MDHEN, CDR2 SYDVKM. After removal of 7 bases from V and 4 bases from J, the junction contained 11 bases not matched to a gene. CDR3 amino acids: CASTTREGLGETQYF. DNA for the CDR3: TGTGCCAGCACCACTCGGGAGGGGCTGGGAGAGACCCAGTACTTC.

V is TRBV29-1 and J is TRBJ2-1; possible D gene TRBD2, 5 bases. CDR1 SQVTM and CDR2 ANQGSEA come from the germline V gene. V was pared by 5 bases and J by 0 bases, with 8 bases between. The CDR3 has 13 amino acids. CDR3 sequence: CSVPGSSYNEQFF. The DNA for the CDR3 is TGCAGCGTTCCGGGGAGCTCCTACAATGAGCAGTTCTTC.

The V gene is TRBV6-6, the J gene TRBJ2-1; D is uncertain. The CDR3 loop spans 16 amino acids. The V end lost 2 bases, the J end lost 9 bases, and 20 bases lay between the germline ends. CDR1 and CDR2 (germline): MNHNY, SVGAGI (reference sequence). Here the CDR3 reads CASSYASGPTRGEQFF. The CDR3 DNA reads TGTGCCAGCAGTTACGCGTCCGGGCCGACACGCGGTGAGCAGTTCTTC.

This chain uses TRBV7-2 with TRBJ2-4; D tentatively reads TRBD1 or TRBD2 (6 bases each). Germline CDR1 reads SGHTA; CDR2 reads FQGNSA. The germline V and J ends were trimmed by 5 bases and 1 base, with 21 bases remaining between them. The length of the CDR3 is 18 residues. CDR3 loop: CASSLGRGGFTAKNIQYF. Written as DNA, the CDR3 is TGTGCCAGCAGCCTCGGGAGAGGGGGTTTTACGGCCAAAAACATTCAGTACTTC.

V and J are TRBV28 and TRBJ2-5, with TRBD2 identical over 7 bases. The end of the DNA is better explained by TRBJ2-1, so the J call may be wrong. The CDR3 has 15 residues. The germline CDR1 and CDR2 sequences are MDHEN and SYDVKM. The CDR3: CASSFRGSSHNEQFF. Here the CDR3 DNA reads TGTGCCAGCAGTTTTCGCGGGAGCTCGCACAATGAGCAGTTCTTC.

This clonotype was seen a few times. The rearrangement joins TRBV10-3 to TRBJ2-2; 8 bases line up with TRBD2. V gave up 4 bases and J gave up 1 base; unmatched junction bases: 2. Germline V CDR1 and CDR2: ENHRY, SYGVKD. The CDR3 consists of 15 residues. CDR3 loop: CAISGSGGNTGELFF. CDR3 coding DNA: TGTGCCATCAGTGGGAGCGGGGGGAACACCGGGGAGCTGTTTTTT.

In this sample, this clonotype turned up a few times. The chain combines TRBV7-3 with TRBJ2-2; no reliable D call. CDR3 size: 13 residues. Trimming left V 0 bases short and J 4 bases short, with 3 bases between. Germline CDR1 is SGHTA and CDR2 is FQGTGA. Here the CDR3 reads CASSLTPTGELFF. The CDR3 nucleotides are TGTGCCAGCAGCTTAACCCCCACCGGGGAGCTGTTTTTT.

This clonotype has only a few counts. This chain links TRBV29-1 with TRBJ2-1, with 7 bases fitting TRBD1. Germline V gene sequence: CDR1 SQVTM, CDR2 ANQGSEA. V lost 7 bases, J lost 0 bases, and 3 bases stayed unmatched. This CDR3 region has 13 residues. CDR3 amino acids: CSAWDSSYNEQFF. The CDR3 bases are TGCAGCGCTTGGGACAGCTCCTACAATGAGCAGTTCTTC.

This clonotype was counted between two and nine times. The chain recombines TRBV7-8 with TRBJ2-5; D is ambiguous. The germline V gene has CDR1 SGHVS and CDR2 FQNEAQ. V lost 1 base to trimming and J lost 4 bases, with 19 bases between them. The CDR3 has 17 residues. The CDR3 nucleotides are TGTGCCAGCAGCTTAGGAGTCTCACCCCGAGGTGGAGAGACCCAGTACTTC. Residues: CASSLGVSPRGGETQYF.

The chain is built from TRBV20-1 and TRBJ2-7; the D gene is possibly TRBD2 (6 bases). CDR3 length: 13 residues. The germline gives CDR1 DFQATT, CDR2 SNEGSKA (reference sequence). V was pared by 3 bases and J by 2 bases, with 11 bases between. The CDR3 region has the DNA TGCAGTGCTAGTGGGGGGAATACCTACGAGCAGTACTTC. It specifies CSASGGNTYEQYF.

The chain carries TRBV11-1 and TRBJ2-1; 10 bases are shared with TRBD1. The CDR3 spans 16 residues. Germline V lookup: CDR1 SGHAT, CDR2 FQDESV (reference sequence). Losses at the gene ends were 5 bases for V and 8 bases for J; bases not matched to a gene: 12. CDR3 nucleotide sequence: TGTGCCAGCAGCAGCCGACCGGGACAGGGGAAGGATGAGCAGTTCTTC. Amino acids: CASSSRPGQGKDEQFF.

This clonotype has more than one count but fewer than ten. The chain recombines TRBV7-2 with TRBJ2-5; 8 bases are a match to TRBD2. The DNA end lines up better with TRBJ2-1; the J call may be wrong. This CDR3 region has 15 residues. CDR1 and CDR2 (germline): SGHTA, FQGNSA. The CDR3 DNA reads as TGTGCCAGCAGCTACACTAGCGGCCAGGGGAATGAGCAGTTCTTC. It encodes CASSYTSGQGNEQFF.

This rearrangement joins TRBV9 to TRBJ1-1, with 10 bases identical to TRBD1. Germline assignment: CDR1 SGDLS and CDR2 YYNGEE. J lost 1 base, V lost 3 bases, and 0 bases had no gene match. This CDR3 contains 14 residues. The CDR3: CASSGTGGNTEAFF. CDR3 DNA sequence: TGTGCCAGCAGCGGGACAGGGGGGAACACTGAAGCTTTCTTT.